A single T cell receptor (beta chain) is shown here with its context. What it binds is unknown. Compared with germline, one end of the junction differs, possibly owing to a read error. The sample comes from a study of Ad26.COV2.S vaccination and SARS-CoV-2 variants. Overall study context: Intramuscularly, Ad26.COV2.S was given either once or twice, 56 days apart.

Sequenced by immunoSEQ multiplex PCR; TCRdb stores in-frame clones only, minus some. The sample gives roughly 500,000 clones, approximately 88% of which show up once; 9.5% to 15% is in the top ten. Germline loops: CDR1 LNHDA, CDR2 SQIVND (reference sequence). The CDR3 covers 13 residues. The sample's treatment: 15 to 20 received Ad26.COV2.S at low or high dose, single or two shots; 5 received placebo; per-sample allocation not given. Samples came from day 63 after the first vaccine or placebo injection. Broader study findings: Recipients of either vaccine or placebo displayed similar breadth of non-spike TCRs. Those who received the vaccine showed greater spike-specific TCR breadth than those given placebo. Spike-specific responses of CD8+ and CD4+ T cells were reported to display substantial breadth after vaccination.

The rearrangement links TRBV19 to TRBJ2-4, with 13 bases that match TRBD2. This material consisted of peripheral blood, taken in a trial of Ad26.COV2.S vaccine versus placebo. The receptor was isolated from a person between 18 and 65 years old who received the Ad26.COV2.S COVID-19 vaccine or a placebo. CDR3 nucleotide sequence: TGTGCCAGTAGTCCGACTAGCGGGAGGATTCAGTGCTTC. Protein: CASSPTSGRIQCF.